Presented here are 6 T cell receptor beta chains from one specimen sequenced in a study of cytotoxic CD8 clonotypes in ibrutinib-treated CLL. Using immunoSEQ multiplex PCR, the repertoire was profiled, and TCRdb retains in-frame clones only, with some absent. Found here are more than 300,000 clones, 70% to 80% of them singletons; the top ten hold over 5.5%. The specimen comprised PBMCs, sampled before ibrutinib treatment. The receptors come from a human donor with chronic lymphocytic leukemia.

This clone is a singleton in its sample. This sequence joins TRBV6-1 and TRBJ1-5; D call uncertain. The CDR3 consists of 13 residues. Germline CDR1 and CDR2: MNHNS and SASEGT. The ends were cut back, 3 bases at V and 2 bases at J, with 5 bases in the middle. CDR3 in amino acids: CASSDRGNQPQHF. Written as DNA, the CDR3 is TGTGCCAGCAGTGATCGGGGCAATCAGCCCCAGCATTTT.

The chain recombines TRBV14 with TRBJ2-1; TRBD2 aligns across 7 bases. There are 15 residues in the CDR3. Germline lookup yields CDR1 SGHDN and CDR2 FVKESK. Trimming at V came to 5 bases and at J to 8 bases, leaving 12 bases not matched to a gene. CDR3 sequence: CASSSRTRHHDEQFF. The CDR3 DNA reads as TGTGCCAGCAGCTCCCGGACTAGGCATCACGATGAGCAGTTCTTC.

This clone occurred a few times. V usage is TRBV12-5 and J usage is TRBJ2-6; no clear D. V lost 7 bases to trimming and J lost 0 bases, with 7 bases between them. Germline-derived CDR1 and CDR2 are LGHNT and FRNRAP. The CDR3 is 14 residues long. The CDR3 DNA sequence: TGTGCTAGTGCTAGAGGCTCTGGGGCCAACGTCCTGACTTTC. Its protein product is CASARGSGANVLTF.

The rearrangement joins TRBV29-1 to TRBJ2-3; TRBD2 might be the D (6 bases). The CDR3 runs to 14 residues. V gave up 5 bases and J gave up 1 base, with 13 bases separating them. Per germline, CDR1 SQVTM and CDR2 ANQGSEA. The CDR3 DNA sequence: TGCAGCGTTCGACGGACGGGAGGCACAGATACGCAGTATTTT. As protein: CSVRRTGGTDTQYF.

The CDR3 is CASGGGQPSGNTIYF. The DNA for the CDR3 is TGTGCCAGTGGGGGAGGACAGCCCTCTGGAAACACCATATATTTT. The J gene is TRBJ1-3, the V gene TRBV9; TRBD1 is a possible D gene (6 bases). Deletions cut 8 bases from V and 0 bases from J, with 15 bases between. Per germline, CDR1 SGDLS and CDR2 YYNGEE. There are 15 residues in the CDR3.

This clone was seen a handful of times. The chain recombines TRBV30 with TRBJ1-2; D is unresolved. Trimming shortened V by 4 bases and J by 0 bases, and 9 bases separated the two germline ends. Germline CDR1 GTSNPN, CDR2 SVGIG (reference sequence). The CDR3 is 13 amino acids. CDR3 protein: CAWTRYANYGYTF. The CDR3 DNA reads TGTGCCTGGACACGGTACGCTAACTATGGCTACACCTTC. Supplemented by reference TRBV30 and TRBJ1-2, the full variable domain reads SQTIHQWPATLVQPVGSPLSLECTVEGTSNPNLYWYRQAAGRGLQLLFYSVGIGQISSEVPQNLSASRPQDRQFILSSKKLLLSDSGFYLCAWTRYANYGYTFGSGTRLTVV.